The clone carrying this TCR beta chain has ten or more counts. The time point was: newly diagnosed GD, antithyroid drugs for less than 3 months. The authors made the TCR library using RNA they extracted from PBMCs. CDR3-region Arm-PCR and iRepertoire HTBI primers produced the TCR beta libraries. TCRdb processed the multiplex PCR reads anew with MiXCR; each CDR3 protein has one entry. Of about 470,000 distinct CDR3 sequences listed, approximately 15% are singletons. These data are taken from a study of regulatory T cells in long-lasting Graves disease. The CDR3 is made up of 18 amino acids. The germline CDR1 and CDR2 sequences are DFQATT and SNEGSKA (reference sequence). V lost 0 bases to trimming and J lost 2 bases; unmatched junction nucleotides: 13. The same data also contributed to another study, on T cells in Graves' hyperthyroidism and ophthalmopathy.

The chain uses TRBV20-1 and TRBJ2-5; 9 bases map to TRBD2. The input for sequencing was peripheral blood mononuclear cells (PBMCs), taken at new diagnosis, from a patient treated with antithyroid drugs. The receptor was derived from a woman aged 25 to 45 with Graves disease. The CDR3 region is CSARDGDLSGREQETQYF. DNA of the CDR3: TGCAGTGCTAGAGATGGGGATCTTAGCGGGAGAGAACAAGAGACCCAGTACTTC.